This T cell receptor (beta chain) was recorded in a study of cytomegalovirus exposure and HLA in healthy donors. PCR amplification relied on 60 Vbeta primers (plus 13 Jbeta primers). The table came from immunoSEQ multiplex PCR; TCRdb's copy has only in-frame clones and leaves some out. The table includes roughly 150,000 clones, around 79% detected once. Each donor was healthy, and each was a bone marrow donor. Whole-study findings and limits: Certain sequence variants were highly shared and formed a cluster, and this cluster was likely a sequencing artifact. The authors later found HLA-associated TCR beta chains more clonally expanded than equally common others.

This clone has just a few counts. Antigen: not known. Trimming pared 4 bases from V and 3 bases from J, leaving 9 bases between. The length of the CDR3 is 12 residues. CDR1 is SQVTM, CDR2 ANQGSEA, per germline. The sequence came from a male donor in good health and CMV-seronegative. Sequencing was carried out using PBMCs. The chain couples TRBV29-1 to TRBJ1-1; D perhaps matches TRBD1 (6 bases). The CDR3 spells CSVGSGDTEAFF. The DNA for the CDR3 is TGCAGCGTTGGGTCAGGGGACACTGAAGCTTTCTTT.